One sample yielded the 18 T cell receptor beta chains listed below, sequenced in a study of control samples from healthy donors and cancer patients. Clones were read by immunoSEQ multiplex PCR, and TCRdb kept only the in-frame ones, dropping some. The table shows around 52,000 clones, with approximately 90% occurring only once. Sequenced input: PBMCs. The receptors originated from a man aged 25 to 40 with colorectal cancer.

The chain joins TRBV7-2 to TRBJ1-4; D gene unclear. The CDR3 is 18 residues long. The germline CDR1 and CDR2 sequences are SGHTA and FQGNSA. With 5 bases removed from V and 8 bases from J, the gap between germline ends came to 27 bases. The CDR3 bases are TGTGCCAGCAGCCCTCGACCCCGGGCAGCCTTATTCGGCGAAAAACTGTTTTTT. Amino acid sequence: CASSPRPRAALFGEKLFF.

The chain uses TRBV7-9 and TRBJ2-1, with TRBD1 identical over 8 bases. The CDR3 is 15 residues long. With V trimmed by 7 bases and J by 4 bases, 9 bases remained unmatched. CDR1 is SEHNR and CDR2 is FQNEAQ in the germline V gene (reference sequence). The CDR3 DNA follows: TGTGCCAGCATCCCCTGGACAGGGCAGTACAATGAGCAGTTCTTC. Its protein is CASIPWTGQYNEQFF.

This rearrangement joins TRBV7-9 to TRBJ1-2, with D possibly being TRBD1 (6 bases). The V end lost 7 bases, the J end lost 8 bases, and 26 bases lay between the germline ends. The CDR3 length is 16 residues. CDR1 is SEHNR and CDR2 is FQNEAQ in the germline V gene (reference sequence). As DNA, the CDR3 is TGTGCCAGCACCCTAGGTGAAAGCCTTACAGGGACCGGCTACACCTTC. Protein product: CASTLGESLTGTGYTF. The variable domain in full, with the rest retrieved from reference TRBV7-9 and TRBJ1-2, is DTGVSQNPRHKITKRGQNVTFRCDPISEHNRLYWYRQTLGQGPEFLTYFQNEAQLEKSRLLSDRFSAERPKGSFSTLEIQRTEQGDSAMYLCASTLGESLTGTGYTFGSGTRLTVV.

V is TRBV7-2 and J is TRBJ2-3; unclear D gene. The CDR3 is 16 residues long. Germline V gives CDR1 SGHTA, CDR2 FQGNSA. Trimming removed 5 bases from V and 3 bases from J, with 18 bases in between. In DNA form, the CDR3 reads TGTGCCAGCAGCCTCCGATCCATACAAAATACAGATACGCAGTATTTT. This encodes CASSLRSIQNTDTQYF. Full variable domain (remainder filled in from reference TRBV7-2 and TRBJ2-3): GAGVSQSPSNKVTEKGKDVELRCDPISGHTALYWYRQSLGQGLEFLIYFQGNSAPDKSGLPSDRFSAERTGGSVSTLTIQRTQQEDSAVYLCASSLRSIQNTDTQYFGPGTRLTVL.

The chain joins TRBV12-3 or TRBV12-4 to TRBJ1-1; D is perhaps TRBD1 (5 bases). The CDR3 extends over 13 amino acids. V lost 5 bases, J lost 10 bases, and 17 bases lay in between. This CDR3 is CASSVLGGDGAFF. CDR3 sequence (DNA): TGTGCCAGCAGTGTCTTAGGCGGGGACGGAGCTTTCTTT.

The V and J genes are TRBV4-3 and TRBJ2-5, with TRBD2 matching 10 bases. Trimming removed 1 base from V and 4 bases from J; junction bases left unmatched: 12. This CDR3 spans 18 amino acids. Germline V gene lookup returns CDR1 LGHNA and CDR2 YSLEER. The DNA of the CDR3 is TGCGCCAGCAGCCAAGCACCAATAGTCGCTAGCGGGGGAGAGACCCAGTACTTC. Its translation is CASSQAPIVASGGETQYF.

Written as DNA, the CDR3 is TGTGCCAGCAGCTTGGCTGGTAATTTGTTGCAGCCCCAGCATTTT. It yields the protein CASSLAGNLLQPQHF. The chain employs TRBV5-8 and TRBJ1-5; D gene uncertain. The germline gives CDR1 SGHTS, CDR2 YDEGEE. This CDR3 has 15 residues. Trimming cost V 0 bases and J 7 bases, with 14 bases left between them.

The chain uses TRBV30 and TRBJ2-7; TRBD2 matches 8 bases. Germline V gene data show CDR1 as GTSNPN and CDR2 as SVGIG (reference sequence). The CDR3 covers 14 residues. The junction had 6 bases not matched to a gene; V was cut back by 0 bases and J by 5 bases. The chain's CDR3 is CAWSVGGERDEQYV. The CDR3, as DNA: TGTGCCTGGAGTGTCGGGGGGGAGCGGGACGAGCAGTACGTC.

The rearrangement links TRBV5-8 to TRBJ1-1, with 7 nucleotides matching TRBD1. The CDR3 runs 14 residues. Germline CDR1 is SGHTS and CDR2 is YDEGEE. J was trimmed by 4 bases and V by 4 bases; bases with no gene match: 7. The CDR3 spells CASSVPRGVTEAFF. The CDR3 DNA is TGTGCCAGCAGCGTTCCCAGGGGGGTCACTGAAGCTTTCTTT.

The V and J genes are TRBV11-2 and TRBJ2-1; 10 bases match TRBD1. This CDR3 spans 15 amino acids. After removal of 1 base from V and 14 bases from J, the junction contained 11 bases not matched to a gene. Germline lookup yields CDR1 SGHAT and CDR2 FQNNGV. CDR3 DNA sequence: TGTGCCAGCAGCTTAGGAGGGACAGGGGCCGAAAGCGAGTTCTTC. Residues: CASSLGGTGAESEFF.

The rearrangement joins TRBV27 to TRBJ1-2; no definite D call. Trimming shortened V by 7 bases and J by 4 bases, and 16 bases separated the two germline ends. Germline V CDR1 and CDR2: MNHEY, SMNVEV (reference sequence). CDR3 length: 14 residues. The CDR3 region has the DNA TGTGCCAGCACCCCCAGAGGGCCTAGCTATGGCTACACCTTC. The encoded protein is CASTPRGPSYGYTF.

This clone occurred a few times. The V and J genes are TRBV4-2 and TRBJ2-7, with D maybe TRBD1 (5 bases). The CDR3 consists of 16 residues. Germline assignment: CDR1 LGHNA and CDR2 YNFKEQ. Trimming stripped 0 bases from V and 0 bases from J, with 12 bases between. The CDR3: CASSQEQADTSYEQYF. CDR3 nucleotide sequence: TGTGCCAGCAGCCAAGAACAGGCGGATACCTCCTACGAGCAGTACTTC.

This chain joins TRBV30 and TRBJ2-6, with 11 bases lining up with TRBD1. Germline CDR1 and CDR2: GTSNPN and SVGIG (reference sequence). CDR3 size: 18 residues. V shed 3 bases, J shed 2 bases, and the junction held 9 bases outside the gene matches. The chain's CDR3 is CAWRAPGQGVPGANVLTF. As DNA, the CDR3 is TGTGCCTGGAGGGCTCCGGGACAGGGGGTACCTGGGGCCAACGTCCTGACTTTC.

The DNA for the CDR3 is TGTGCCAGCAGCTTATGGGACAGGGGGCCGACAGATACGCAGTATTTT. This codes for CASSLWDRGPTDTQYF. This sequence joins TRBV11-2 and TRBJ2-3; 12 bases fit TRBD1. CDR1 is SGHAT and CDR2 is FQNNGV in the germline V gene. The J segment lost 3 bases and the V segment lost 2 bases, leaving 3 bases of the junction unmatched. The CDR3 extends over 16 amino acids.

The J gene is TRBJ1-6, the V gene TRBV4-3; D gene uncertain. Trimming removed 2 bases from V and 8 bases from J, with 16 bases in between. The CDR3 runs to 16 residues. In germline, CDR1 is LGHNA, CDR2 YSLEER. CDR3 loop: CASSQLGLTAYSPLHF. CDR3 bases: TGCGCCAGCAGCCAATTAGGTCTTACAGCATATTCACCCCTCCACTTT.

This clone was recorded only once. The chain has TRBV5-1 and TRBJ1-6; D remains ambiguous. The V gene's germline CDR1 is SGHRS and CDR2 YFSETQ. This CDR3 region has 15 residues. V was cut by 1 base and J by 7 bases, with 12 bases left in between. CDR3 sequence reads: CASSLSQSPNSPLHF. The CDR3 region has the DNA TGCGCCAGCAGCTTGAGCCAGTCCCCGAATTCACCCCTCCACTTT.

This clone was recorded once. V gene TRBV7-9 combines with J gene TRBJ2-3, with D possibly being TRBD1 (6 bases). The CDR3 covers 11 residues. The V gene lost 8 bases and the J gene lost 4 bases, with 7 bases spanning the gap. The germline V gene has CDR1 SEHNR and CDR2 FQNEAQ (reference sequence). The CDR3 DNA reads as TGTGCCAGCGGGGGCCCAGATACGCAGTATTTT. As protein: CASGGPDTQYF.

The chain links TRBV5-1 to TRBJ2-7; D gene unclear. The ends were cut back, 0 bases at V and 0 bases at J, with 7 bases in the middle. The CDR3 extends over 14 amino acids. Per germline, CDR1 SGHRS and CDR2 YFSETQ. The CDR3, as DNA: TGCGCCAGCAGCTTGGAGGGATACTCCTACGAGCAGTACTTC. This translates into CASSLEGYSYEQYF. The full variable domain, rest sourced from reference TRBV5-1 and TRBJ2-7, is KAGVTQTPRYLIKTRGQQVTLSCSPISGHRSVSWYQQTPGQGLQFLFEYFSETQRNKGNFPGRFSGRQFSNSRSEMNVSTLELGDSALYLCASSLEGYSYEQYFGPGTRLTVT.